These 2 T cell receptor beta chains share one sample of origin, sequenced in a study of blood T cells in healthy people across ages. Primers used in a second PCR of about 7 to 12 cycles were a sample-barcoded 5' primer and a J-beta primer mix. TCRdb processed the 5' RACE reads anew with MiXCR; each CDR3 protein has one entry. This sample has about 1.8 million distinct CDR3 sequences, with roughly 49% found just once. Sequences were obtained from blood. Receptors originate from a woman aged 35 to 49 in good health.

For the CDR3, the DNA is TGTGCCAGCAGCGCACCTAGCGGGGGGGCCCACAATGAGCAGTTCTTC. This sequence encodes CASSAPSGGAHNEQFF. The V gene is TRBV9, the J gene TRBJ2-1; 12 positions match TRBD2. The J segment lost 5 bases and the V segment lost 3 bases, leaving 6 bases of the junction unmatched. Looked up from germline, CDR1 is SGDLS and CDR2 is YYNGEE. This CDR3 spans 16 amino acids.

This clonotype was observed a handful of times. V and J are TRBV4-1 and TRBJ2-3; D perhaps matches TRBD2 (7 bases). The V end lost 0 bases, the J end lost 2 bases, and 12 bases lay between the germline ends. CDR1 MGHRA and CDR2 YSYEKL come from the germline V gene. The CDR3 consists of 16 residues. The CDR3 bases are TGCGCCAGCAGCCAAGATCCACGGGGGGCCACAGATACGCAGTATTTT. This translates into CASSQDPRGATDTQYF.